This paragraph covers one TCR beta chain sequence. The table came from immunoSEQ multiplex PCR; TCRdb's copy has only in-frame clones and leaves some out. The data contain about 480,000 clones, roughly 90% of them seen just once; the ten biggest clones take up approximately 2%. The data are from a study of blood T cell repertoires in COVID-19. Ages ranged from roughly 18 to 100 years, with residence in 20 to 30 US areas. Participant reports of clinical history set cohort assignment. Sequenced input: PBMCs or T cells enriched from blood (not recorded which). This sequence was found in a woman aged 35 to 49 who had recovered from COVID-19.

CDR3 amino acids: CASTHGGGNTEAFF. The CDR3 DNA reads as TGTGCCAGCACCCACGGGGGGGGGAACACTGAAGCTTTCTTT. The gene calls are TRBV27 and TRBJ1-1; D is perhaps TRBD1 (5 bases). Per the germline V gene, CDR1 is MNHEY and CDR2 is SMNVEV (reference sequence). Trimming pared 7 bases from V and 1 base from J, leaving 13 bases between. The CDR3 extends over 14 amino acids.